This T cell receptor beta chain derives from a study of cytomegalovirus exposure and HLA in healthy donors. Primers for the PCR totalled 60 Vbeta and 13 Jbeta. Assay: immunoSEQ multiplex PCR; the TCRdb copy retains only in-frame clones and omits some. The table records about 180,000 clones, approximately 73% of them present only once. Germline V CDR1 and CDR2: MNHEY, SVGAGI. V gave up 6 bases and J gave up 8 bases; unmatched junction bases: 3. The CDR3 totals 12 residues. Study-level results: The study carried out a later analysis of TCR beta sequences. It associated some 17,000 of them with specific HLA alleles at a false discovery rate of 0.05. Among TCR sequences, most were rare, though some public TCRs appeared in many donors. In a later analysis, a genetic analysis reported fewer productive-TCR N-insertions in an Asian-associated ancestry cluster than the cohort average.

With regard to this clone: Its antigen is currently unknown.

The chain employs TRBV6-5 and TRBJ1-4; 7 bases are shared with TRBD1. The receptor comes from a woman aged 25 to 39 in good health and CMV-seropositive. The sample was PBMCs. In DNA, the CDR3 is TGTGCCAGCAGGAGGGGGCGAGAAAAACTGTTTTTT. Translation: CASRRGREKLFF.